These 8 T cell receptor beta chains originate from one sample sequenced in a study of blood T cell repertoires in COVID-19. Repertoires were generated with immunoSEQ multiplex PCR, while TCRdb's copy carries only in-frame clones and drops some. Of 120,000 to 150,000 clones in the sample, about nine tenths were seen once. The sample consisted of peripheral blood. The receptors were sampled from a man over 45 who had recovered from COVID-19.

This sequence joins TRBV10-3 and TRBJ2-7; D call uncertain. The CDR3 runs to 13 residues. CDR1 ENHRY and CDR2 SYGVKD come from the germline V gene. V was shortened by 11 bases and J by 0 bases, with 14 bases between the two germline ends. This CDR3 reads CAVDSKSSYEQYF. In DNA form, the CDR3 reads TGTGCCGTCGACTCCAAGAGCTCCTACGAGCAGTACTTC.

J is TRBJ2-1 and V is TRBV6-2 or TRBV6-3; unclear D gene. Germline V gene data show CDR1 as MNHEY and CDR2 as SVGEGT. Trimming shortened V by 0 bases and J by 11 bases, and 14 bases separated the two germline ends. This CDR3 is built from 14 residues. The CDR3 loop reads CASSYSTRSGKQFF. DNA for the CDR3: TGTGCCAGCAGTTACTCGACTCGGTCCGGTAAGCAGTTCTTC.

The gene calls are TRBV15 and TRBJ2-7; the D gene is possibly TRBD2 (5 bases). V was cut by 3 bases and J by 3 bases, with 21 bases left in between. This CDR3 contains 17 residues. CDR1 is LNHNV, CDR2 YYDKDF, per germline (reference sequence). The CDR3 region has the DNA TGTGCCACCAGCAGGGAAAGATGGGGAGACTTCCACTACGAGCAGTACTTC. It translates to CATSRERWGDFHYEQYF.

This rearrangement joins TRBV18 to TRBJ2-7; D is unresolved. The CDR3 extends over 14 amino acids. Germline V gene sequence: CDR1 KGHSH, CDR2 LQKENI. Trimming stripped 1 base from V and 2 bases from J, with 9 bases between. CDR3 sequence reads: CASSPRTDTYEQYF. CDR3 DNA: TGTGCCAGCTCACCACGCACCGACACCTACGAGCAGTACTTC.

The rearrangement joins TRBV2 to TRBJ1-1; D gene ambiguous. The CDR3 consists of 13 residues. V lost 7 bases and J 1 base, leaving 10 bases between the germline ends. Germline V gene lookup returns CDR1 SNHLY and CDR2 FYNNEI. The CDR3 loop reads CASTPGRNTEAFF. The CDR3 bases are TGTGCCAGCACCCCCGGGAGGAACACTGAAGCTTTCTTT. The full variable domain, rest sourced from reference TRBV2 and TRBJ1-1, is EPEVTQTPSHQVTQMGQEVILRCVPISNHLYFYWYRQILGQKVEFLVSFYNNEISEKSEIFDDQFSVERPDGSNFTLKIRSTKLEDSAMYFCASTPGRNTEAFFGQGTRLTVV.

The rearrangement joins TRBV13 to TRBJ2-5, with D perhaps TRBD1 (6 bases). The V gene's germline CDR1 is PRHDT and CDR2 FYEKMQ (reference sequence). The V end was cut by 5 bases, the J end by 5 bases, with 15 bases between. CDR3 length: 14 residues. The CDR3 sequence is CASSNTITGETQYF. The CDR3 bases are TGTGCCAGCAGCAATACCATCACAGGGGAGACCCAGTACTTC.

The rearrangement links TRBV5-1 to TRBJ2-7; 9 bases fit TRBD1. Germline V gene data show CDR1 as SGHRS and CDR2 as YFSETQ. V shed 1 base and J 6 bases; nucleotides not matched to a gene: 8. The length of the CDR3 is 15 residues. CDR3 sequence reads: CASSLRGQGISEQYF. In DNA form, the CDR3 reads TGCGCCAGCAGCTTGAGGGGACAGGGTATCTCCGAGCAGTACTTC.

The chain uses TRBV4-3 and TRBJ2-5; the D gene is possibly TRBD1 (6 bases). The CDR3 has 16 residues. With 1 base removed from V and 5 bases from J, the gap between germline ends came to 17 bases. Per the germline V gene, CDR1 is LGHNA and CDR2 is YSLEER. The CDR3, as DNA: TGCGCCAGCAGCCAAGCCAGGCAGGGAACAGGGGAGACCCAGTACTTC. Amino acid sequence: CASSQARQGTGETQYF.